This TCR beta chain is from a study of blood T cell repertoires in COVID-19. Whole-study context: Samples representing acute and convalescent COVID-19 were sourced from the United States, Italy and Spain. PBMCs, B-cell-depleted T cells, or T cells provided the cDNA or gDNA that made up the material.

Authors' processing steps: Reference gene primer amplification yielded estimated nucleated cell counts. Assay used: immunoSEQ multiplex PCR; TCRdb lists only in-frame clones, some missing. D and trimming come from the DNA, and the V and J calls and clone size come from that table. The table shows some 200,000 clones, with around 83% occurring only once. J was trimmed by 14 bases and V by 7 bases; bases with no gene match: 24. The germline V gene encodes CDR1 MNHEY and CDR2 SMNVEV (reference sequence). There are 16 residues in the CDR3. The sample taken for sequencing was peripheral blood. The clonotype comes from a man aged 50 or older who had recovered from COVID-19. The genes are TRBV27 and TRBJ2-5; 8 positions agree with TRBD1. The DNA for the CDR3 is TGTGCCAGCATTGGACAGGGTCGTTCCATTCCCACAATGGAATACTTC. Translated, it gives CASIGQGRSIPTMEYF.